This TCR beta chain was sequenced in a study of blood T cells in healthy people across ages. Findings and limits, study-wide: The study found more naive CD4+ cells and higher diversity in long-lived than aged donors. When one million T cells were used, diversity estimates were thought to be underestimates. As naive T cell percentage varied, TCR beta diversity correlated strongly with it.

The CDR3 is 14 amino acids. V lost 5 bases to trimming and J lost 0 bases, with 10 bases between them. CDR1 is SEHNR and CDR2 is FQNEAQ in the germline V gene (reference sequence). For the second PCR, which ran for roughly 7 to 11 cycles, a sample-barcoded 5' primer and a J-beta primer mix were used. Using its own MiXCR run on the 5' RACE reads, TCRdb lists one record per CDR3 protein. The table records over 1,300,000 distinct CDR3 sequences, approximately 60% of them present only once. Every sample had a minimum of 6 million PBMCs isolated. For this clonotype: Antigen specificity is unknown.

V is TRBV7-9 and J is TRBJ1-2; D gene ambiguous. The sequence was collected from a man younger than 35 in good health. Sequencing input: blood. The CDR3 coding sequence is TGTGCCAGCAGCGTCGACTTAGCTAACTATGGCTACACCTTC. Translation: CASSVDLANYGYTF. The full variable domain, in which reference TRBV7-9 and TRBJ1-2 provide the parts outside the CDR3, is DTGVSQNPRHKITKRGQNVTFRCDPISEHNRLYWYRQTLGQGPEFLTYFQNEAQLEKSRLLSDRFSAERPKGSFSTLEIQRTEQGDSAMYLCASSVDLANYGYTFGSGTRLTVV.